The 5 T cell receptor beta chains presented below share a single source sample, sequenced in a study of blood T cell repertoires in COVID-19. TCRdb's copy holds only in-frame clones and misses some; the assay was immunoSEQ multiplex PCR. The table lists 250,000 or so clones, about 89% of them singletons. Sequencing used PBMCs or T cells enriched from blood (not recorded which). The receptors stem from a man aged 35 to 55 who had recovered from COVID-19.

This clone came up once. DNA for the CDR3: TGTGCCAGCAGTTCCACTCTCCTTGGTAGCGGGACCTCCTACGAGCAGTACTTC. The encoded protein is CASSSTLLGSGTSYEQYF. The chain has TRBV28 and TRBJ2-7; TRBD2 matches 8 bases. Unmatched junction bases numbered 14, after V lost 4 bases and J lost 0 bases. Per the germline V gene, CDR1 is MDHEN and CDR2 is SYDVKM. The CDR3 contains 18 residues.

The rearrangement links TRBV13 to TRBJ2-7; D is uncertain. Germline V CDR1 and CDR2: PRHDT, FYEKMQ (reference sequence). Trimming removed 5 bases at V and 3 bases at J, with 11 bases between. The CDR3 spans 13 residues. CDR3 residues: CASSPGLDYEQYF. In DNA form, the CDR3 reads TGTGCCAGCAGCCCGGGTTTGGACTACGAGCAGTACTTC.

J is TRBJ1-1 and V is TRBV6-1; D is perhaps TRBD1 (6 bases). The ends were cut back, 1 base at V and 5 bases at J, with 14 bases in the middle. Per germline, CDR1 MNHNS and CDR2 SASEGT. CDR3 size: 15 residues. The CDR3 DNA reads TGTGCCAGCAGTGAAGTCGGCAGGGGTGGTACTGAAGCTTTCTTT. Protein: CASSEVGRGGTEAFF.

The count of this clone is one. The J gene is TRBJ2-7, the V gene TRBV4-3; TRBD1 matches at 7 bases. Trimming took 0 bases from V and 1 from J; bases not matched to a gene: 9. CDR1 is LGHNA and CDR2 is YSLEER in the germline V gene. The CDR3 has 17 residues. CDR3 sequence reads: CASSQEVGTAESYEQYF. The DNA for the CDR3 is TGCGCCAGCAGCCAAGAAGTTGGGACAGCGGAATCCTACGAGCAGTACTTC.

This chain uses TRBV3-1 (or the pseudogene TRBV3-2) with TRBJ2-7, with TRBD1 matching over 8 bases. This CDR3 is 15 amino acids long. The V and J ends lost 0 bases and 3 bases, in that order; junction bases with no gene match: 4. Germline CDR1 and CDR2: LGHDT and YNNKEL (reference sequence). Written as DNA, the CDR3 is TGTGCCAGCAGCCAAGAGGGACAGGCTCGCTACGAGCAGTACTTC. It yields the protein CASSQEGQARYEQYF.